Shown below are 31 T cell receptor beta chains from a single sample sequenced in a study of blood T cell repertoires in COVID-19. Only in-frame clones appear in the TCRdb table, and some are missing; sequencing was by immunoSEQ multiplex PCR. The sample includes nearly 110,000 clones, over 60% seen only once; the top ten take 4% to 5.5%. Sequencing used peripheral blood. These receptors all come from a man between 65 and 85 years old with acute or convalescent COVID-19.

V usage is TRBV15 and J usage is TRBJ1-6, with a weak D call TRBD1 (6 bases). CDR1 and CDR2 from the germline V gene are LNHNV and YYDKDF (reference sequence). V dropped 2 bases and J dropped 5 bases, with 25 bases sitting between them. CDR3 length: 20 amino acids. CDR3 amino acids: CATSRTPSPTGTGNNSPLHF. The CDR3 DNA reads as TGTGCCACCAGCAGAACCCCCTCCCCGACGGGCACAGGGAATAATTCACCCCTCCACTTT.

V and J are TRBV29-1 and TRBJ2-1; D unclear. The germline V gene has CDR1 SQVTM and CDR2 ANQGSEA. Trimming pared 2 bases from V and 6 bases from J, leaving 11 bases between. The CDR3 totals 13 residues. CDR3 protein: CSVEILSGNEQFF. CDR3 sequence (DNA): TGCAGCGTTGAAATCCTCTCGGGCAATGAGCAGTTCTTC.

The chain recombines TRBV27 with TRBJ2-2; the match to TRBD2 covers 8 bases. The germline CDR1 and CDR2 sequences are MNHEY and SMNVEV (reference sequence). The length of the CDR3 is 18 residues. J gave up 0 bases and V 5 bases, and 11 bases lay outside the gene matches. The DNA for the CDR3 is TGTGCCAGCAGTCCCAACCCAGGACTAGCCGCGAACACCGGGGAGCTGTTTTTT. Protein product: CASSPNPGLAANTGELFF.

This clone was counted a few times. The gene calls are TRBV21-1 and TRBJ1-1. TRBV21-1 is a recognized pseudogene. The CDR3 sequence is 15 residues long. CDR3 sequence reads: CASSTWGVLNTEAFF. In DNA form, the CDR3 reads TGTGCCAGCAGTACCTGGGGGGTACTGAACACTGAAGCTTTCTTT.

The CDR3 spells CASSQEDRGYEQYF. The CDR3 DNA sequence: TGTGCCAGCAGCCAAGAAGACAGGGGGTACGAGCAGTACTTC. The J gene is TRBJ2-7, the V gene TRBV3-1 (or the pseudogene TRBV3-2), with 9 bases aligning to TRBD1. Germline V gene data show CDR1 as LGHDT and CDR2 as YNNKEL (reference sequence). The CDR3 extends over 14 amino acids. V lost 0 bases and J lost 4; bases outside the gene matches: 1.

In DNA form, the CDR3 reads TGTGCCAGCAGTGATGACAGGGTCCACGAGCAGTACTTC. This translates into CASSDDRVHEQYF. The genes are TRBV25-1 and TRBJ2-7; 7 bases are a match to TRBD1. CDR3 size: 13 residues. Unmatched junction bases numbered 4, after V lost 3 bases and J lost 5 bases. Germline V CDR1 and CDR2: MGHDK, SYGVNS.

This chain links TRBV4-2 with TRBJ2-5, with TRBD2 matching 13 bases. The J segment lost 4 bases and the V segment lost 0 bases, leaving 5 bases of the junction unmatched. The CDR3 contains 17 residues. Germline CDR1 LGHNA, CDR2 YNFKEQ. The CDR3 DNA reads as TGTGCCAGCAGCCAAGAAGGGACTAGCGGGGCGGGAGAGACCCAGTACTTC. As protein: CASSQEGTSGAGETQYF.

This chain links TRBV18 with TRBJ2-3; tentative D call: TRBD2 (5 bases). Per germline, CDR1 KGHSH and CDR2 LQKENI. Trimming pared 3 bases from V and 5 bases from J, leaving 9 bases between. The CDR3 has 13 amino acids. CDR3 amino acids: CASSPDAGDTQYF. CDR3 coding DNA: TGTGCCAGCTCACCGGACGCGGGAGATACGCAGTATTTT.

The chain carries TRBV7-9 and TRBJ2-1, with TRBD2 matching over 12 bases. The V gene's germline CDR1 is SEHNR and CDR2 FQNEAQ (reference sequence). The CDR3 contains 19 residues. With V trimmed by 5 bases and J by 0 bases, 11 bases remained unmatched. This CDR3 is CASSQRLAGASSSYNEQFF. For the CDR3, the DNA is TGTGCCAGCAGCCAGCGACTAGCGGGGGCCTCGAGCTCCTACAATGAGCAGTTCTTC.

The rearrangement links TRBV24-1 to TRBJ2-1, with TRBD2 matching over 7 bases. J gave up 4 bases and V 3 bases, and 11 bases lay outside the gene matches. The CDR3 has 17 amino acids. Germline lookup yields CDR1 KGHDR and CDR2 SFDVKD. The CDR3 reads CATSDPQGGVKYNEQFF. CDR3 DNA: TGTGCCACCAGTGATCCGCAGGGAGGGGTGAAGTACAATGAGCAGTTCTTC.

This chain joins TRBV3-1 (or the pseudogene TRBV3-2) and TRBJ2-7; D is unclear. This CDR3 has 12 residues. In germline, CDR1 is LGHDT, CDR2 YNNKEL (reference sequence). Between the trimmed V and J ends, which lost 0 bases and 3 bases, there was a span of 3 bases. CDR3 DNA sequence: TGTGCCAGCAGCCAAGACAGCTACGAGCAGTACTTC. Residues: CASSQDSYEQYF.

V gene TRBV9 combines with J gene TRBJ1-5, with TRBD1 as a possible D gene (5 bases). Looked up from germline, CDR1 is SGDLS and CDR2 is YYNGEE. The CDR3 consists of 14 residues. Trimming took 2 bases from V and 4 from J, leaving 10 bases between them. The CDR3 here is CASSVNQGNQPQHF. The DNA of the CDR3 is TGTGCCAGCAGCGTCAATCAGGGTAATCAGCCCCAGCATTTT.

The V call is TRBV11-2, the J call TRBJ1-6, with a tentative D call TRBD1 (5 bases). The CDR3 has 15 residues. Germline V lookup: CDR1 SGHAT, CDR2 FQNNGV. V gave up 5 bases and J gave up 14 bases, with 22 bases separating them. The CDR3 protein is CASSLRRVVVSSLHF. CDR3 DNA: TGTGCCAGCAGCCTACGCAGGGTCGTCGTATCCTCCCTCCACTTT. The variable domain in full, with the rest retrieved from reference TRBV11-2 and TRBJ1-6, is EAGVAQSPRYKIIEKRQSVAFWCNPISGHATLYWYQQILGQGPKLLIQFQNNGVVDDSQLPKDRFSAERLKGVDSTLKIQPAKLEDSAVYLCASSLRRVVVSSLHFGNGTRLTVT.

The chain links TRBV6-5 to TRBJ2-5; 7 bases line up with TRBD1. The germline gives CDR1 MNHEY, CDR2 SVGAGI. This CDR3 region has 13 residues. Trimming cost V 7 bases and J 1 base; bases outside gene matches: 3. The CDR3 DNA follows: TGTGCCAGCAACCGGGACAGCCAAGAGACCCAGTACTTC. This encodes CASNRDSQETQYF.

The V call is TRBV19, the J call TRBJ1-2, with TRBD1 as a possible D gene (5 bases). V dropped 3 bases and J dropped 8 bases, with 16 bases sitting between them. Germline CDR1 and CDR2: LNHDA and SQIVND (reference sequence). There are 14 residues in the CDR3. CDR3 loop: CASSIYSGVRGYTF. In DNA form, the CDR3 reads TGTGCCAGTAGTATTTACTCGGGGGTTCGGGGCTACACCTTC.

This chain links TRBV6-5 with TRBJ2-3; TRBD1 is a possible D gene (6 bases). From germline, CDR1 is MNHEY and CDR2 SVGAGI. Trimming pared 6 bases from V and 0 bases from J, leaving 10 bases between. The CDR3 contains 14 residues. The CDR3 sequence: CASRGTPSTDTQYF. CDR3 DNA sequence: TGTGCCAGCAGAGGGACACCGAGCACAGATACGCAGTATTTT.

CDR3 coding DNA: TGTGCCATCAGTGAGCTAGTAAGGATCGGGGATGAGCAGTTCTTC. Its protein product is CAISELVRIGDEQFF. This chain links TRBV10-3 with TRBJ2-1; D perhaps matches TRBD2 (5 bases). CDR1 and CDR2 (germline): ENHRY, SYGVKD. V lost 2 bases and J 8 bases, leaving 16 bases between the germline ends. This CDR3 comprises 15 residues.

The chain joins TRBV25-1 to TRBJ2-3; 15 nucleotides agree with TRBD2. The germline gives CDR1 MGHDK, CDR2 SYGVNS. J lost 5 bases, V lost 3 bases, and 3 bases had no gene match. The CDR3 loop spans 16 amino acids. The CDR3 region is CASSDPGLAGGDTQYF. CDR3 sequence (DNA): TGTGCCAGCAGTGATCCGGGACTAGCGGGGGGAGATACGCAGTATTTT. Variable domain in full (rest from reference TRBV25-1 and TRBJ2-3): EADIYQTPRYLVIGTGKKITLECSQTMGHDKMYWYQQDPGMELHLIHYSYGVNSTEKGDLSSESTVSRIRTEHFPLTLESARPSHTSQYLCASSDPGLAGGDTQYFGPGTRLTVL.

This rearrangement joins TRBV7-9 to TRBJ2-7; maybe TRBD2 (5 bases). CDR3 length equals 15 residues. V was pared by 0 bases and J by 5 bases, with 14 bases between. CDR1 is SEHNR and CDR2 is FQNEAQ in the germline V gene (reference sequence). CDR3 residues: CASSLAMGDGNEQYF. CDR3 nucleotides: TGTGCCAGCAGCTTAGCGATGGGAGACGGCAACGAGCAGTACTTC.

The chain employs TRBV18 and TRBJ1-2; D is unresolved. This CDR3 is 15 amino acids long. Trimming took 0 bases from V and 0 from J, leaving 8 bases between them. Germline V gene sequence: CDR1 KGHSH, CDR2 LQKENI. The chain's CDR3 is CASSPPSVANYGYTF. The DNA of the CDR3 is TGTGCCAGCTCACCACCGTCGGTAGCTAACTATGGCTACACCTTC. Full variable domain (outside the CDR3, taken from reference TRBV18 and TRBJ1-2): NAGVMQNPRHLVRRRGQEARLRCSPMKGHSHVYWYRQLPEEGLKFMVYLQKENIIDESGMPKERFSAEFPKEGPSILRIQQVVRGDSAAYFCASSPPSVANYGYTFGSGTRLTVV.

This clone was counted many times. The chain couples TRBV18 to TRBJ2-2, with D perhaps TRBD2 (5 bases). The CDR3 has 15 amino acids. Trimming took off 1 base at V and 1 base at J, with 7 bases between the two ends. Germline CDR1 reads KGHSH; CDR2 reads LQKENI. The CDR3 region is CASSPQEGNTGELFF. The CDR3 DNA follows: TGTGCCAGCTCACCACAAGAGGGGAACACCGGGGAGCTGTTTTTT.

The chain combines TRBV7-9 with TRBJ1-2; D remains ambiguous. CDR1 is SEHNR and CDR2 is FQNEAQ in the germline V gene (reference sequence). CDR3 length: 12 residues. Trimming stripped 5 bases from V and 6 bases from J, with 10 bases between. CDR3 residues: CASSRIGDGYTF. The DNA for the CDR3 is TGTGCCAGCAGCCGGATCGGGGATGGCTACACCTTC.

The V call is TRBV7-8, the J call TRBJ2-1, with 7 bases identical to TRBD2. J lost 4 bases, V lost 3 bases, and 6 bases had no gene match. This CDR3 comprises 15 residues. Germline V CDR1 and CDR2: SGHVS, FQNEAQ. DNA for the CDR3: TGTGCCAGCAGCTTTTGGGGGGGAGGATACAATGAGCAGTTCTTC. Protein sequence: CASSFWGGGYNEQFF.

This clone was seen just once. This chain uses TRBV7-8 with TRBJ2-7; D gene ambiguous. The CDR3 totals 13 residues. Germline V gives CDR1 SGHVS, CDR2 FQNEAQ. The V gene lost 0 bases and the J gene lost 6 bases, with 9 bases spanning the gap. CDR3 region: CASSLARGSEQYF. CDR3 DNA sequence: TGTGCCAGCAGCTTAGCGCGAGGCAGCGAGCAGTACTTC.

The CDR3, as DNA: TGTGCCAGCAGCTTCTATATAGAGCACTATGGCTACACCTTC. Translating gives CASSFYIEHYGYTF. V is TRBV7-2 and J is TRBJ1-2; no definite D call. Germline lookup yields CDR1 SGHTA and CDR2 FQGNSA. The CDR3 contains 14 residues. Trimming cost V 3 bases and J 3 bases, with 11 bases left between them.

This clone was counted once. This chain connects TRBV19 to TRBJ1-6, with 7 bases identical to TRBD1. Germline V lookup: CDR1 LNHDA, CDR2 SQIVND (reference sequence). The J segment lost 8 bases and the V segment lost 6 bases, leaving 7 bases of the junction unmatched. The CDR3 has 14 residues. The CDR3 loop is CASSSTGKDSPLHF. In DNA form, the CDR3 reads TGTGCCAGTAGCTCGACAGGGAAGGATTCACCCCTCCACTTT.

This clone was counted a few times. The chain uses TRBV5-8 and TRBJ1-5; 9 nucleotides match TRBD1. V shed 4 bases and J 3 bases; nucleotides not matched to a gene: 5. Germline-derived CDR1 and CDR2 are SGHTS and YDEGEE. The CDR3 is 15 amino acids. In DNA form, the CDR3 reads TGTGCCAGCAGCCTGGGACAGGGAAACAATCAGCCCCAGCATTTT. Protein sequence: CASSLGQGNNQPQHF.

This chain uses TRBV18 with TRBJ1-6; TRBD1 agrees at 9 bases. This CDR3 region has 15 residues. Germline CDR1 KGHSH, CDR2 LQKENI. With 3 bases clipped from V and 8 bases from J, the junction kept 5 bases outside the gene matches. CDR3 sequence (DNA): TGTGCCAGCTCACCCACAGGGGGCTCGGATTCACCCCTCCACTTT. Protein product: CASSPTGGSDSPLHF.

Concerning this clone itself: Different DNA sequences within this sample yield the same CDR3. The chain is built from TRBV5-1 and TRBJ1-1, with unresolved D. The CDR3 has 12 residues. V shed 0 bases and J shed 10 bases, with 10 bases lying between them. Looked up from germline, CDR1 is SGHRS and CDR2 is YFSETQ. For the CDR3, the DNA is TGCGCCAGCAGCTTGGCGGGGATCGGAGCTTTCTTT. It is translated as CASSLAGIGAFF.

The chain uses TRBV6-5 and TRBJ1-2; 10 positions match TRBD1. V lost 2 bases and J lost 8; bases outside the gene matches: 8. Germline CDR1 and CDR2: MNHEY and SVGAGI. The CDR3 is 15 amino acids. CDR3 nucleotides: TGTGCCAGCAGTTACCAAGGGACAGGGGCGAAGGGCTACACCTTC. Protein sequence: CASSYQGTGAKGYTF.

The chain carries TRBV5-8 and TRBJ1-2; 8 bases match TRBD1. J was trimmed by 8 bases and V by 4 bases; bases with no gene match: 7. CDR1 is SGHTS and CDR2 is YDEGEE in the germline V gene. This CDR3 is 13 amino acids long. For the CDR3, the DNA is TGTGCCAGCAGCCCCTGGACAGGGAACGGCTACACCTTC. This gives the protein CASSPWTGNGYTF.